This TCR beta chain was found in a study of blood T cell repertoires in COVID-19. Looking at the study overall: The United States, Italy and Spain provided the acute and convalescent COVID-19 samples. Sources were T cells, B-cell-depleted T cells, or PBMCs; the material itself was cDNA or gDNA.

Study processing details: How many nucleated cells were present was estimated from reference gene primer amplification. Only in-frame clones appear in the TCRdb table, and some are missing; sequencing was by immunoSEQ multiplex PCR. V, J and clone size were drawn from that table, and D and trimming were deduced from the DNA. This table holds around 260,000 clones, around nine tenths found once. V gave up 4 bases and J gave up 13 bases; unmatched junction bases: 14. Per germline, CDR1 KGHDR and CDR2 SFDVKD. The CDR3 has 17 residues. The gene calls are TRBV24-1 and TRBJ2-1; 14 nucleotides align to TRBD2. This TCR was sampled from a man in his thirties or forties with active or convalescent COVID-19. Input material: peripheral blood. As DNA, the CDR3 is TGTGCCACCAGTGAGACGCCGGGACTAGCGGGGGCCGCAATTCAGTTCTTC. It yields the protein CATSETPGLAGAAIQFF.